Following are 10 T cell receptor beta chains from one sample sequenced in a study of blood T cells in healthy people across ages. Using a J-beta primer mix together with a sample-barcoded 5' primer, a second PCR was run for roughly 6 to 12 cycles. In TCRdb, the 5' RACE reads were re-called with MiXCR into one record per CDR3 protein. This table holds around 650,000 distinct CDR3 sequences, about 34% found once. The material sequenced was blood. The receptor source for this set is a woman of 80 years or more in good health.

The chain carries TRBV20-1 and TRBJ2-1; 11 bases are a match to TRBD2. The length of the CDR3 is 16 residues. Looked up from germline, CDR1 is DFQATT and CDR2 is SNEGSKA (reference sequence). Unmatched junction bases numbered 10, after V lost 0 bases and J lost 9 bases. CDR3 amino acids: CSARDELAGARAEQFF. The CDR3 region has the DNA TGCAGTGCTAGAGACGAACTAGCGGGAGCTCGTGCTGAGCAGTTCTTC.

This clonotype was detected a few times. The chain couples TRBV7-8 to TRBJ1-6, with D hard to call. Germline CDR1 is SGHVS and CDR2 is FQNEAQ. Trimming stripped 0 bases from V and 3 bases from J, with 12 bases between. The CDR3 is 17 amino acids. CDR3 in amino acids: CASSLALGSGYNSPLHF. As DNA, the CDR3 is TGTGCCAGCAGCTTAGCGTTGGGGTCTGGCTATAATTCACCCCTCCACTTT.

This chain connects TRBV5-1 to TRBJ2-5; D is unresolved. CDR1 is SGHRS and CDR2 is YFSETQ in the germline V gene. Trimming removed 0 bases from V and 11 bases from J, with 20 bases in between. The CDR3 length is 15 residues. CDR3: CASSLAGSTGNEQYF. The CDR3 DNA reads TGCGCCAGCAGCTTGGCCGGCAGCACCGGCAATGAGCAGTACTTC.

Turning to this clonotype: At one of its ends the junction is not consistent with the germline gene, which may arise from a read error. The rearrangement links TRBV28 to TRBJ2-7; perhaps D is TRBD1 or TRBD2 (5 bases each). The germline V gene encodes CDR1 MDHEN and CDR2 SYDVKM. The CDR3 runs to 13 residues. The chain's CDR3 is CAARGFSRYELYF. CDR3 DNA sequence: TGTGCCGCGAGGGGCTTTTCTCGGTACGAGCTGTACTTC.

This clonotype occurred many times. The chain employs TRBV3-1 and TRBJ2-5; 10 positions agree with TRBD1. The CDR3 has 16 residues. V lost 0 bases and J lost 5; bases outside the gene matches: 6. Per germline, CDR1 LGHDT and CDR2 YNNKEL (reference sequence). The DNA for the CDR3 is TGTGCCAGCAGCCAAGAACGGACAGGGGGAGGTGAGACCCAGTACTTC. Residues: CASSQERTGGGETQYF.

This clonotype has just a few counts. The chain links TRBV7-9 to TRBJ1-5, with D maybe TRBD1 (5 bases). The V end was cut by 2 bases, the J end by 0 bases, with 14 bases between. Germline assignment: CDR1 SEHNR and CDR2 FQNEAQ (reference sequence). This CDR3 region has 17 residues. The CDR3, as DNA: TGTGCCAGCAGCTTATACCAGGGCTCGGGTAGCAATCAGCCCCAGCATTTT. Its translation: CASSLYQGSGSNQPQHF. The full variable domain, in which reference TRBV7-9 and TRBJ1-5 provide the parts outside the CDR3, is DTGVSQNPRHKITKRGQNVTFRCDPISEHNRLYWYRQTLGQGPEFLTYFQNEAQLEKSRLLSDRFSAERPKGSFSTLEIQRTEQGDSAMYLCASSLYQGSGSNQPQHFGDGTRLSIL.

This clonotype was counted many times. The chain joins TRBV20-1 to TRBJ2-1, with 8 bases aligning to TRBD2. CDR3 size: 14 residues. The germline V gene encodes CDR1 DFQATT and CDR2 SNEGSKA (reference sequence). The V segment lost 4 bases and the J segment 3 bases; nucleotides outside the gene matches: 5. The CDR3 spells CSATPLAGYNEQFF. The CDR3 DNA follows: TGCAGTGCTACTCCTCTAGCGGGCTACAATGAGCAGTTCTTC.

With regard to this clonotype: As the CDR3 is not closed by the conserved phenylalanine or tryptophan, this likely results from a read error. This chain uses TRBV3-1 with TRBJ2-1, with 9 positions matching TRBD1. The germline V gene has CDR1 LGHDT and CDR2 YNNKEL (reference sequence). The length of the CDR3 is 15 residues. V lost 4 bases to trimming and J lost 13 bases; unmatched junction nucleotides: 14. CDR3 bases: TGTGCCAGCAGCCCCCATACAGGGGGCGGGGAGACCCAGTTCTGC. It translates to CASSPHTGGGETQFC.

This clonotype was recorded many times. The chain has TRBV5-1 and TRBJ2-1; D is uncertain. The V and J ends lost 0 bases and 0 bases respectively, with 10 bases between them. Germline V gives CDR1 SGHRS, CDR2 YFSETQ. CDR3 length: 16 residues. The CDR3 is CASSLGVLISYNEQFF. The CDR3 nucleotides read TGCGCCAGCAGCTTGGGGGTACTGATCTCCTACAATGAGCAGTTCTTC.

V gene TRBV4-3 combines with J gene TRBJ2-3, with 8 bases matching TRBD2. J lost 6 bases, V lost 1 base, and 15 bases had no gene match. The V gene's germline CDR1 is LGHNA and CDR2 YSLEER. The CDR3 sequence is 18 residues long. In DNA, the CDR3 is TGCGCCAGCAGCCAAGGGGGTGCAGCGGGGGAGTTGTTGGATACGCAGTATTTT. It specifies CASSQGGAAGELLDTQYF.